A selection of T cell receptor beta chains follows, all from one sample in a study of blood T cell repertoires in COVID-19. Assay used: immunoSEQ multiplex PCR; TCRdb lists only in-frame clones, some missing. The table has under 200,000 clones, around 87% seen once. The material sequenced was peripheral blood. The source is a woman in her 70s with COVID-19, enrolled during active disease. The CDR3 runs from the conserved cysteine through the conserved F or W. D genes are given only for firm matches. Some rows have no size entry. The others give once, few or many, or a class for an expanded clone.

CDR3 DNA | CDR3 protein | CDR3 length | D gene | J gene | clone size | V gene
TGTGCCAGCTCACCGTCCGGGACAGGGGGTATTAATGAAAAACTGTTTTTT | CASSPSGTGGINEKLFF | 17 | TRBD1 | TRBJ1-4 | . | TRBV18
TGTGCCAGCAGCCCAGGGGAGGGCTATGGCTACACCTTC | CASSPGEGYGYTF | 13 | . | TRBJ1-2 | . | TRBV7-2
TGTGCCAGCAGCCAGACGACAGGATTCAATGAAAAACTGTTTTTT | CASSQTTGFNEKLFF | 15 | . | TRBJ1-4 | . | TRBV3-1/TRBV3-2
TGTGCCAGCAGCTCAACGGTGACAGGGTCCTCTGGAAACACCATATATTTT | CASSSTVTGSSGNTIYF | 17 | TRBD1 | TRBJ1-3 | . | TRBV7-9
TGCGCCAGCACCTCCCACTCGGGGGAAACCGGGGAGCTGTTTTTT | CASTSHSGETGELFF | 15 | . | TRBJ2-2 | . | TRBV5-1
TGTGCCAGCAGCCACGGGGGCTCTGGAAACACCATATATTTT | CASSHGGSGNTIYF | 14 | . | TRBJ1-3 | . | TRBV16
TGTGCCAGCCGACCTGGGACAGGGGGCCTTAGCGACGAGCAGTACTTC | CASRPGTGGLSDEQYF | 16 | TRBD1 | TRBJ2-7 | . | TRBV10-3
TGTGCCAGCAGCCCCACCGCGGGGGAGGTTGAGACCCAGTACTTC | CASSPTAGEVETQYF | 15 | TRBD2 | TRBJ2-5 | . | TRBV11-2
TGTGCCAGCAGTTACCTAGCGGGGAGAACCACAGATACGCAGTATTTT | CASSYLAGRTTDTQYF | 16 | TRBD2 | TRBJ2-3 | . | TRBV6-5
TGTGCCAGCAGCGAGGGGGCCTCTGGAAACACCATATATTTT | CASSEGASGNTIYF | 14 | TRBD1 | TRBJ1-3 | . | TRBV4-2
TGTGCCAGCTCACCACCAACAGGGGTGGCTAATTCACCCCTCCACTTT | CASSPPTGVANSPLHF | 16 | TRBD1 | TRBJ1-6 | . | TRBV18
TGTGCCAGCAGTGAAGGTGGCGGGGGGGCTAACTATGGCTACACCTTC | CASSEGGGGANYGYTF | 16 | . | TRBJ1-2 | . | TRBV6-1
TGTGCCAGCAGCCAGATCCGGACAGGGGGCTACACTGAAGCTTTCTTT | CASSQIRTGGYTEAFF | 16 | TRBD1 | TRBJ1-1 | . | TRBV7-2
TGTGCCAGCAGCCAAGATCGGGCCGGGGGGGGACGCACAGATACGCAGTATTTT | CASSQDRAGGGRTDTQYF | 18 | TRBD2 | TRBJ2-3 | . | TRBV4-2
TGTGCCAGCAGAGCGACTAGCGGGGGCACCGGGGAGCTGTTTTTT | CASRATSGGTGELFF | 15 | TRBD2 | TRBJ2-2 | once | TRBV7-2
TGTGCCAGCAGCCAGGAGACAGGACGTGAAGCTTTCTTT | CASSQETGREAFF | 13 | . | TRBJ1-1 | . | TRBV14
TGTGCCAGCAGTGACCGGGACAGGGGCGGCTACACCTTC | CASSDRDRGGYTF | 13 | TRBD1 | TRBJ1-2 | few | TRBV6-1